This T cell receptor (beta chain) emerged from a study of identical twins. Using its own MiXCR run on the 5' RACE reads, TCRdb lists one record per CDR3 protein. Found here are around 680,000 distinct CDR3 sequences, 8.6% of them singletons; the top ten hold about 0.98%. This clonotype appeared a few times. The germline gives CDR1 SGHTS, CDR2 YDEGEE. The CDR3 loop spans 14 amino acids. V was pared by 3 bases and J by 2 bases, with 10 bases between. The data were also submitted as part of a second study, on yellow fever vaccine responses in identical twins.

Specimen: PBMCs. V gene TRBV5-8 combines with J gene TRBJ2-3; D unresolved. This clonotype was sampled from a woman aged 18-35 years in good health. CDR3 residues: CASSSVGFTDTQYF. The CDR3 DNA is TGTGCCAGCAGCTCGGTTGGGTTCACAGATACGCAGTATTTT.